This T cell receptor beta chain was sequenced for a study of cytomegalovirus exposure and HLA in healthy donors. The study, taken as a whole, reports: Sequences of the TCR beta chain were said to predict the HLA-A and HLA-B alleles of most subjects accurately.

The CDR3 runs 13 residues. The V gene's germline CDR1 is MDHEN and CDR2 SYDVKM. V shed 3 bases, J shed 4 bases, and the junction held 1 base outside the gene matches. Remarks on this clone: Its antigen is as yet unknown.

PCR amplification relied on 60 Vbeta primers (plus 13 Jbeta primers). Clones were read by immunoSEQ multiplex PCR, and TCRdb kept only the in-frame ones, dropping some. This table has fewer than 200,000 clones, 76% appearing once. Sequenced material: PBMCs. The chain recombines TRBV28 with TRBJ1-2; 8 positions match TRBD1. The source of this sequence is a female donor in good health and CMV-seronegative. CDR3 region: CASSFGQGYGYTF. For the CDR3, the DNA is TGTGCCAGCAGTTTTGGACAGGGCTATGGCTACACCTTC.